This TCR beta chain is from a study of T-cell reconstitution after alpha-beta-depleted transplantation in children. Library preparation (for TCRbeta) was performed with unique molecular identifiers. Each CDR3 protein gets one entry after TCRdb re-called the PCR reads with MiXCR. Here the sample spans about 240,000 distinct CDR3 sequences, around 25% being singletons. CDR1 SGHRS and CDR2 YFSETQ come from the germline V gene. The CDR3 is 13 amino acids. The ends were cut back, 5 bases at V and 8 bases at J, with 11 bases in the middle. This clonotype was observed at least ten times. Antigen: not known. Study-wide results and caveats: Counts and diversity of T cells one year after transplant came mostly from newly produced T cells. Two months or so post-transplant, alpha-beta T cells reportedly derived from several hundred expanded graft clones. The origin of high day-60 TCRbeta diversity in some patients lay in surviving recipient T cells and thymic progenitors.

The TCR was taken from a girl aged 2 to 9 with Fanconi anemia, due to receive a stem cell transplant. The chain employs TRBV5-1 and TRBJ1-6; D is undetermined. Specimen: PBMCs, collected before TCRalphabeta/CD19-depleted stem cell transplant. This CDR3 is CASSAERDSPLHF. For the CDR3, the DNA is TGCGCCAGCAGTGCAGAACGTGATTCACCCCTCCACTTT.